This T cell receptor beta chain was retrieved from a study of CXCR3-negative and CXCR3-positive naive CD8 T cells. Germline V gene data show CDR1 as SQVTM and CDR2 as ANQGSEA. This CDR3 region has 13 residues. Comments on this clonotype: Its cognate antigen is unknown.

Identification of naive CD8+ T cells rested on CD45RO-CCR7+CD27+CD95- status. Study-wide results and caveats: Memory CD8+ cells showed much lower diversity, while both naive subsets were comparably high. Naive subsets expressed similar surface CD5; TRB CDR3 features served to infer TCR strength.

Libraries were UMI-labeled 5' RACE TRB cDNA. TCRdb re-analyzed the 5' RACE reads; it lists each CDR3 protein once, without DNA. Here the sample table reports about 50,000 distinct CDR3 sequences. Material: naive CXCR3- CD8+ T cells from blood. Subset meaning: CD45RO-CCR7+CD27+CD95- naive CD8+ T cells lacking CXCR3 (TNR3-). This TCR derives from a human donor in good health. Some clones in this sample may be carry-over from other donors' samples. The chain joins TRBV29-1 to TRBJ1-2; TCRdb's D call, TRBD1, is unchecked because there is no DNA. The CDR3 reads CSVGTGASYGYTF.